This T cell receptor (beta chain) emerged from a study of technical replicates of blood from several donors. This CDR3 contains 14 residues. Germline CDR1 reads SGHRS; CDR2 reads YFSETQ. Trimming removed 0 bases from V and 1 base from J, with 6 bases in between. Profiling relied on immunoSEQ multiplex PCR, and the TCRdb table lists in-frame clones only, not all of them. The table lists about 79,000 clones, 90% to 95% of them singletons. The J gene is TRBJ2-3, the V gene TRBV5-1; perhaps TRBD2 as D (5 bases). Sequenced: T cells isolated from PBMCs. This sequence was found in a human donor in good health. As DNA, the CDR3 is TGCGCCAGCAGCTTGGGCGGGCGCACAGATACGCAGTATTTT. Translation: CASSLGGRTDTQYF.